This T cell receptor beta chain was profiled in a study of cytomegalovirus exposure and HLA in healthy donors. Germline CDR1 is SQVTM and CDR2 is ANQGSEA. The CDR3 is made up of 13 amino acids. Trimming at V came to 6 bases and at J to 4 bases, leaving 5 bases not matched to a gene. This clone is a singleton in its sample. Profiled with immunoSEQ multiplex PCR; TCRdb holds only in-frame clones, not every one. The table includes 150,000 to 200,000 clones, about 89% detected once. The sample comprised PBMCs. This chain links TRBV29-1 with TRBJ2-2; 7 bases map to TRBD1. This receptor was taken from a man younger than 30 in good health and CMV-seropositive. The CDR3 spells CSVPGQSTGELFF. The CDR3 DNA reads as TGCAGCGTCCCGGGACAGAGCACCGGGGAGCTGTTTTTT.